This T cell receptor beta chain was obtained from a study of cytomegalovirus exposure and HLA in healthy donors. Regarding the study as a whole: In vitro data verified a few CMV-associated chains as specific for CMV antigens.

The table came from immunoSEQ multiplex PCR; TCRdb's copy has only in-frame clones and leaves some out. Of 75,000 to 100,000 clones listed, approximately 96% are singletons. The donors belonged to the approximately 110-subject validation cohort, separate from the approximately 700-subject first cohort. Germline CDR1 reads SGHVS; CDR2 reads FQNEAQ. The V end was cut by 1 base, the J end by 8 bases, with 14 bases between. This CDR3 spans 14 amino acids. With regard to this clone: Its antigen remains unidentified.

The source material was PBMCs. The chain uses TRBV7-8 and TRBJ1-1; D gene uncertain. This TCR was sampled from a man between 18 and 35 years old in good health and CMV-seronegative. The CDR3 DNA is TGTGCCAGCAGCTTAGATCACCCACTTAAGGAAGCTTTCTTT. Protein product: CASSLDHPLKEAFF.